This T cell receptor beta chain was sequenced for a study of T cells in Graves' hyperthyroidism and ophthalmopathy. Study context: Peripheral blood was taken when the disease was first diagnosed, before any treatment began.

The sample holds many counts of this clonotype. The antigen is undetermined. The study included ophthalmopathy patients with Clinical Activity Score at least 3, NOSPECS grade at least 4 and duration under 3 months. PBMCs stemmed from 10 ml fresh peripheral blood. Germline CDR1 and CDR2: MGHRA and YSYEKL. V was clipped by 0 bases and J by 4 bases, with 12 bases between them. The CDR3 has 15 amino acids. Notes on the study in general: Expanded thyroid clonotypes (above 0.001) were mostly also found in blood.

Amplification of TCR beta CDR3 regions used RNA as the template. When the TCR CDR3 underwent first-round RT-PCR, the HTBI primer set was used. TCRdb itself ran the multiplex PCR reads through MiXCR, one entry per CDR3 protein. The repertoire holds around 340,000 distinct CDR3 sequences, around 18% seen once, with less than 20% in the top ten. Sequenced sample: blood. The J gene is TRBJ2-5, the V gene TRBV4-1; D ambiguous. The origin of this receptor is a woman aged 40 to 50 with Graves' ophthalmopathy. This CDR3 reads CASSQDPLLGETQYF. CDR3 DNA: TGCGCCAGCAGCCAAGATCCCCTCTTGGGAGAGACCCAGTACTTC.